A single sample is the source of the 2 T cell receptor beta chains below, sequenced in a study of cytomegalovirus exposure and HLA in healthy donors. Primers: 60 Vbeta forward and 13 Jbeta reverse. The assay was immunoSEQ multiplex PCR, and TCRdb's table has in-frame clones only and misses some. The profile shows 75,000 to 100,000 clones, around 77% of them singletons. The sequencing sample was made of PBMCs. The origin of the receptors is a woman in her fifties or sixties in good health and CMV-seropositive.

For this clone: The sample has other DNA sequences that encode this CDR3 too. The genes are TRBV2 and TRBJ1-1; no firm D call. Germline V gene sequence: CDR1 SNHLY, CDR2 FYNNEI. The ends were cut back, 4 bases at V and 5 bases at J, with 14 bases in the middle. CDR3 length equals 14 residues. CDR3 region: CASSVLAGGTEAFF. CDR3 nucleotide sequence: TGTGCCAGCAGTGTTTTAGCGGGAGGAACTGAAGCTTTCTTT.

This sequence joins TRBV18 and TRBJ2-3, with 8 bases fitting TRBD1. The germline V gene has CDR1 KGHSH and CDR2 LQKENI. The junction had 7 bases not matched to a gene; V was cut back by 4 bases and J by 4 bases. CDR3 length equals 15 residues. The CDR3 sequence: CASSRRQGTADTQYF. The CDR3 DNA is TGTGCCAGCTCACGCAGACAGGGGACGGCAGATACGCAGTATTTT.